Each of the 11 T cell receptor beta chains below was sequenced from the same sample in a study of T cell changes during pregnancy in multiple sclerosis. This table comes from immunoSEQ multiplex PCR, and its TCRdb copy is limited to in-frame clones, with some not included. The profile covers 35,000 to 50,000 clones, with 70% to 90% appearing a single time and around 1% taken by the ten largest. Sequencing was performed on CD4+ T cells from peripheral blood mononuclear cells, taken after pregnancy. The receptors were gathered from a female donor with multiple sclerosis, enrolled in a pregnancy study.

The CDR3 loop reads CASSPLDNIYGYTF. The DNA of the CDR3 is TGTGCCAGCAGCCCTCTGGACAACATATATGGCTACACCTTC. The chain employs TRBV28 and TRBJ1-2, with D perhaps matching TRBD1 (5 bases). The germline V and J ends were trimmed by 6 bases and 5 bases, with 16 bases remaining between them. Germline CDR1 MDHEN, CDR2 SYDVKM. The CDR3 covers 14 residues.

The chain couples TRBV7-2 to TRBJ1-5, with no clear D. Trimming pared 5 bases from V and 7 bases from J, leaving 12 bases between. Germline V gene sequence: CDR1 SGHTA, CDR2 FQGNSA. The CDR3 is 13 amino acids. The CDR3 reads CASSPLAGQPQHF. The CDR3 DNA sequence: TGTGCCAGCAGCCCCCTGGCGGGGCAGCCCCAGCATTTT.

Note on this clone: A read error may account for a junction end that differs from germline. The J gene is TRBJ1-2, the V gene TRBV14; 8 bases line up with TRBD1. CDR3 length equals 12 residues. Per germline, CDR1 SGHDN and CDR2 FVKESK. CDR3 sequence (DNA): TGTGCCAGCAGCCAAGACCGGGACAGGAGAACTTTC. Its protein product is CASSQDRDRRTF. The full variable domain, rest sourced from reference TRBV14 and TRBJ1-2, is EAGVTQFPSHSVIEKGQTVTLRCDPISGHDNLYWYRRVMGKEIKFLLHFVKESKQDESGMPNNRFLAERTGGTYSTLKVQPAELEDSGVYFCASSQDRDRRTFGSGTRLTVV.

The gene calls are TRBV25-1 and TRBJ1-1; possible D gene TRBD1, 6 bases. Germline V CDR1 and CDR2: MGHDK, SYGVNS. The CDR3 totals 17 residues. Trimming cost V 3 bases and J 0 bases, with 17 bases left between them. The CDR3 DNA follows: TGTGCCAGCAGTGATGTCGGGCCGGGGGGGCTGAACACTGAAGCTTTCTTT. Translated: CASSDVGPGGLNTEAFF.

This chain connects TRBV7-2 to TRBJ2-6; D remains unclear. The V gene lost 0 bases and the J gene lost 1 base, with 4 bases spanning the gap. This CDR3 has 15 residues. Germline loops: CDR1 SGHTA, CDR2 FQGNSA. The CDR3: CASSLAVSGANVLTF. The CDR3 DNA reads TGTGCCAGCAGCTTAGCTGTATCTGGGGCCAACGTCCTGACTTTC.

V gene TRBV5-1 combines with J gene TRBJ2-5; 8 positions match TRBD2. Unmatched junction bases numbered 9, after V lost 0 bases and J lost 2 bases. Germline V gene lookup returns CDR1 SGHRS and CDR2 YFSETQ. CDR3 size: 17 residues. The CDR3 bases are TGCGCCAGCAGCTTGGAATGGGGACTAGGGGGGCAAGAGACCCAGTACTTC. This translates into CASSLEWGLGGQETQYF.

This rearrangement joins TRBV6-1 to TRBJ1-5, with D unresolved. Germline V CDR1 and CDR2: MNHNS, SASEGT. The V and J ends lost 5 bases and 0 bases respectively, with 11 bases between them. The CDR3 extends over 15 amino acids. CDR3 coding DNA: TGTGCCAGCAGTATATTTTCCTATAGCAATCAGCCCCAGCATTTT. This translates into CASSIFSYSNQPQHF.

The chain recombines TRBV5-5 with TRBJ2-5; no clear D gene. Germline loops: CDR1 SGHKS, CDR2 YYEKEE (reference sequence). The V end was cut by 0 bases, the J end by 1 base, with 7 bases between. The CDR3 totals 14 residues. In DNA, the CDR3 is TGTGCCAGCAGCTTGGGACACCTCCAAGAGACCCAGTACTTC. This translates into CASSLGHLQETQYF.

The V gene is TRBV11-2, the J gene TRBJ1-3, with a tentative D call TRBD1 (6 bases). CDR3 size: 15 residues. Germline V gene data show CDR1 as SGHAT and CDR2 as FQNNGV. Trimming cost V 1 base and J 4 bases, with 11 bases left between them. In nucleotides, the CDR3 is TGTGCCAGCAGCTTAGGCAGGACAGTGGGAAACACCATATATTTT. It encodes CASSLGRTVGNTIYF.

The chain uses TRBV7-9 and TRBJ1-1, with 7 bases fitting TRBD1. V lost 2 bases, J lost 5 bases, and 5 bases stayed unmatched. Germline V gene sequence: CDR1 SEHNR, CDR2 FQNEAQ (reference sequence). The CDR3 length is 14 residues. The CDR3 coding sequence is TGTGCCAGCAGCTTACAACAGGGGACGACTGAAGCTTTCTTT. This codes for CASSLQQGTTEAFF.

This clone has just a few counts. The chain uses TRBV5-5 and TRBJ1-1; D remains unclear. Germline assignment: CDR1 SGHKS and CDR2 YYEKEE (reference sequence). V lost 3 bases and J 11 bases, leaving 14 bases between the germline ends. The CDR3 is 12 residues long. CDR3 sequence: CASSWSDQRAFF. The CDR3 coding sequence is TGTGCCAGCAGCTGGAGCGATCAGAGGGCTTTCTTT.